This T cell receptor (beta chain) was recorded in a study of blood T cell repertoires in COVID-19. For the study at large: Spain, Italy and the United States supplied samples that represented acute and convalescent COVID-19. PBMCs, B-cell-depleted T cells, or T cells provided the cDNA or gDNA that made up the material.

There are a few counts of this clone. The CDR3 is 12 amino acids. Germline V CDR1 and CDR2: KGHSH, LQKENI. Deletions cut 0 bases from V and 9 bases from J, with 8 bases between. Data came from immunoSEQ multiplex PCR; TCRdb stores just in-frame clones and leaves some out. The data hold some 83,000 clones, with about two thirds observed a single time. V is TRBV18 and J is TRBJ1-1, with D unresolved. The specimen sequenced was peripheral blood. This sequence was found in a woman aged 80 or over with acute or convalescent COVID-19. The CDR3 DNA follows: TGTGCCAGCTCACCACCGAGCGAGAAAGCTTTCTTT. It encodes CASSPPSEKAFF.